A selection of T cell receptor beta chains follows, all from one sample in a study of CD8 T cells in ankylosing spondylitis. TCRdb reanalysed the 5' RACE reads using MiXCR and keeps one entry per CDR3 protein. The sample holds some 100,000 distinct CDR3 sequences, about 8.3% seen once. Sequencing was done on a sample of blood, either unsorted or a sorted T cell fraction (not recorded which). These receptors were collected from a male donor with ankylosing spondylitis or in good health (not recorded which). Both conserved end residues are part of each CDR3. Fields, in order: D gene, V gene, J gene, clone size, CDR3 protein, CDR3 DNA. A D gene is named only where the DNA matches it firmly. The listing skips clone size in some rows; elsewhere it reads once, few, many or a size class.

TRBD2,TRBV12-3/TRBV12-4,TRBJ2-7,many,CASSPSGGWTYEQYF,TGTGCCAGCAGCCCTAGCGGAGGGTGGACCTACGAGCAGTACTTC
-,TRBV23-1,TRBJ2-5,-,CASSLSGHQETQYF,TGCGCCAGCAGTCTCTCGGGTCACCAAGAGACCCAGTACTTC
-,TRBV12-3/TRBV12-4,TRBJ2-2,-,CASSLSGVNTGELFF,TGTGCCAGCAGTTTATCCGGGGTCAACACCGGGGAGCTGTTTTTT
-,TRBV6-2/TRBV6-3,TRBJ2-5,few,CASSYYPEETQYF,TGTGCCAGCAGTTACTACCCAGAAGAGACCCAGTACTTC
-,TRBV3-1,TRBJ2-6,many,CASSLDIRANVLTF,TGTGCCAGCAGTCTGGACATTCGGGCCAACGTCCTGACTTTC
TRBD2,TRBV12-3/TRBV12-4,TRBJ2-2,-,CASSRTSDGGELSF,TGTGCCAGCAGTCGAACTAGCGACGGCGGGGAGCTGTCTTTT
TRBD1,TRBV7-2,TRBJ1-5,many,CASSLGGQYSNQPQHF,TGTGCCAGCAGCTTAGGGGGACAGTATAGCAATCAGCCCCAGCATTTT
TRBD1,TRBV12-3/TRBV12-4,TRBJ1-2,many,CASSPRPGQRGYGYTF,TGTGCCAGCAGTCCCCGCCCGGGACAGCGAGGGTATGGCTACACCTTC
TRBD2,TRBV5-1,TRBJ2-1,many,CASSLIAGTYNEQFF,TGCGCCAGCAGCTTGATAGCGGGGACCTACAATGAGCAGTTCTTC
-,TRBV19,TRBJ1-5,many,CASSIIEGQPQHF,TGTGCCAGTAGTATCATTGAGGGTCAGCCCCAGCATTTT
-,TRBV3-1,TRBJ2-5,many,CASSQEGGQETQYF,TGTGCCAGCAGCCAAGAAGGGGGACAAGAGACCCAGTACTTC
-,TRBV5-6,TRBJ1-1,many,CASSLGAVNTEAFF,TGTGCCAGCAGCTTGGGGGCCGTGAACACTGAAGCTTTCTTT
-,TRBV7-2,TRBJ2-7,many,CASSLRTESYEQYF,TGTGCCAGCAGCTTAAGGACAGAGTCCTACGAGCAGTACTTC
TRBD1,TRBV20-1,TRBJ2-2,many,CSATRQGTGELFF,TGCAGTGCTACTCGACAGGGGACCGGGGAGCTGTTTTTT
-,TRBV4-2,TRBJ2-7,-,CASSQVIGREQYF,TGTGCCAGCAGCCAAGTTATCGGACGCGAGCAGTACTTC
-,TRBV5-1,TRBJ2-1,many,CASSPSRAYNEQFF,TGCGCCAGCAGCCCTTCGAGAGCTTACAATGAGCAGTTCTTC
TRBD1,TRBV29-1,TRBJ1-1,many,CSVGRGDRMNTEAFF,TGCAGCGTTGGAAGGGGGGACAGGATGAACACTGAAGCTTTCTTT
-,TRBV6-1,TRBJ2-3,many,CASSPRGGIPSSTDTQYF,TGTGCCAGCAGCCCACGTGGGGGGATACCTTCTAGCACAGATACGCAGTATTTT